Each of the 26 T cell receptor beta chains below was sequenced from the same sample in a study of PD-1 blockade in classical Hodgkin lymphoma. Clones were sequenced by immunoSEQ multiplex PCR, and TCRdb holds only the in-frame ones, with some missing. The sample includes around 150,000 clones, less than 80% seen only once; the top ten take roughly 9.2%. All the patients suffered relapse after autologous stem cell transplantation, and brentuximab vedotin exposure differed. This material consisted of peripheral blood mononuclear cells (PBMCs), taken before the second cycle of nivolumab. The receptors originated from a human donor with classical Hodgkin lymphoma.

This clone is medium-sized within its sample. V gene TRBV10-1 combines with J gene TRBJ1-3; TRBD1 is a possible D gene (6 bases). CDR1 is WNHNN and CDR2 is SYGVQD in the germline V gene (reference sequence). CDR3 length equals 20 residues. V lost 6 bases to trimming and J lost 0 bases, with 27 bases between them. As DNA, the CDR3 is TGCGCCAGCAGGAAGGCTTGTATCGGGACAATGTCTTTCTCTGGAAACACCATATATTTT. Its protein is CASRKACIGTMSFSGNTIYF.

This chain uses TRBV15 with TRBJ1-2, with D perhaps matching TRBD1 (5 bases). The CDR3 is 14 amino acids. In germline, CDR1 is LNHNV, CDR2 YYDKDF (reference sequence). Trimming cost V 0 bases and J 0 bases, with 5 bases left between them. The CDR3 DNA sequence: TGTGCCACCAGCAGAGACAGGGCTAACTATGGCTACACCTTC. Amino acids: CATSRDRANYGYTF.

DNA of the CDR3: TGTGCCAGCAGTCCTTTGACAGCCGGCACCGGGGAGCTGTTTTTT. It encodes CASSPLTAGTGELFF. The chain employs TRBV7-6 and TRBJ2-2, with a possible D match to TRBD1 (5 bases). CDR1 SGHVS and CDR2 FNYEAQ come from the germline V gene. The CDR3 sequence is 15 residues long. V was cut by 6 bases and J by 4 bases, with 15 bases left in between.

The chain joins TRBV5-1 to TRBJ2-2; perhaps TRBD1 as D (5 bases). There are 16 residues in the CDR3. Trimming took off 2 bases at V and 7 bases at J, with 18 bases between the two ends. Looked up from germline, CDR1 is SGHRS and CDR2 is YFSETQ. This CDR3 is CASSFFGLVDSGELFF. DNA for the CDR3: TGCGCCAGCAGCTTTTTCGGTTTAGTTGACAGCGGGGAGCTGTTTTTT.

The chain links TRBV5-5 to TRBJ1-4, with TRBD1 identical over 7 bases. The CDR3 totals 15 residues. V shed 4 bases, J shed 10 bases, and the junction held 13 bases outside the gene matches. Germline V gene lookup returns CDR1 SGHKS and CDR2 YYEKEE (reference sequence). The CDR3, as DNA: TGTGCCAGCAGCATCAATGGCGGGACAGACGGAAAACTGTTTTTT. Protein sequence: CASSINGGTDGKLFF.

The chain combines TRBV15 with TRBJ2-3, with TRBD2 as a possible D gene (5 bases). The CDR3 is 16 residues long. CDR1 and CDR2 from the germline V gene are LNHNV and YYDKDF (reference sequence). V gave up 0 bases and J gave up 8 bases, with 18 bases separating them. CDR3 protein: CATSRDPEGKRGTQYF. CDR3 DNA: TGTGCCACCAGCAGAGATCCTGAGGGAAAGCGCGGTACGCAGTATTTT.

The genes are TRBV5-4 and TRBJ2-7; perhaps TRBD1 as D (7 bases). This CDR3 region has 15 residues. Germline V gene data show CDR1 as SGHNT and CDR2 as YYREEE (reference sequence). The V end was cut by 4 bases, the J end by 3 bases, with 17 bases between. The CDR3 reads CASSLENRGGYEQYF. CDR3 coding DNA: TGTGCCAGCAGCCTGGAAAACAGGGGAGGCTACGAGCAGTACTTC.

The chain couples TRBV13 to TRBJ2-7; perhaps D is TRBD1 or TRBD2 (5 bases each). Germline V gene lookup returns CDR1 PRHDT and CDR2 FYEKMQ (reference sequence). V was pared by 3 bases and J by 0 bases, with 12 bases between. The CDR3 is 15 amino acids. The CDR3 DNA reads as TGTGCCAGCAGCTTGACTACAGGAAGCTCCTACGAGCAGTACTTC. Protein product: CASSLTTGSSYEQYF. Supplemented by reference TRBV13 and TRBJ2-7, the full variable domain reads AAGVIQSPRHLIKEKRETATLKCYPIPRHDTVYWYQQGPGQDPQFLISFYEKMQSDKGSIPDRFSAQQFSDYHSELNMSSLELGDSALYFCASSLTTGSSYEQYFGPGTRLTVT.

V is TRBV28 and J is TRBJ1-4; 8 bases agree with TRBD1. This CDR3 contains 15 residues. J gave up 4 bases and V 6 bases, and 7 bases lay outside the gene matches. Germline CDR1 reads MDHEN; CDR2 reads SYDVKM. The CDR3 DNA reads as TGTGCCAGCAGCTTCCGGACAGGGCGTAATGAAAAACTGTTTTTT. Translated, it gives CASSFRTGRNEKLFF.

The rearrangement joins TRBV6-6 to TRBJ2-6, with D hard to call. Germline CDR1 is MNHNY and CDR2 is SVGAGI (reference sequence). This CDR3 region has 15 residues. V was shortened by 0 bases and J by 10 bases, with 13 bases between the two germline ends. The CDR3 DNA reads as TGTGCCAGCAGTTACTCGAGTACAGTTAGGAACGTCCTGACTTTC. Protein product: CASSYSSTVRNVLTF.

The CDR3 bases are TGTGCCAGCAGCTTCACAGGGGACCCCTACAATGAGCAGTTCTTC. It codes for CASSFTGDPYNEQFF. The rearrangement links TRBV7-2 to TRBJ2-1; 7 positions agree with TRBD1. Germline CDR1 and CDR2: SGHTA and FQGNSA. This CDR3 has 15 residues. The V gene end was trimmed by 3 bases and the J gene end by 2 bases; junction bases not matched to a gene: 4. Full variable domain (remainder filled in from reference TRBV7-2 and TRBJ2-1): GAGVSQSPSNKVTEKGKDVELRCDPISGHTALYWYRQSLGQGLEFLIYFQGNSAPDKSGLPSDRFSAERTGGSVSTLTIQRTQQEDSAVYLCASSFTGDPYNEQFFGPGTRLTVL.

In this sample, this clone turned up a few times. V gene TRBV4-2 combines with J gene TRBJ2-1, with unresolved D. Germline loops: CDR1 LGHNA, CDR2 YNFKEQ. The CDR3 runs to 14 residues. The V gene lost 1 base and the J gene lost 6 bases, with 10 bases spanning the gap. The CDR3 spells CASSQVTAGNEQFF. In DNA form, the CDR3 reads TGTGCCAGCAGCCAAGTCACCGCCGGCAATGAGCAGTTCTTC.

This clone was counted a few times. CDR3 region: CASSATPGDSPLHF. The CDR3 region has the DNA TGCGCCAGCAGCGCCACCCCTGGGGATTCACCCCTCCACTTT. The chain has TRBV5-1 and TRBJ1-6; no definite D call. CDR3 size: 14 residues. V lost 4 bases and J lost 8, with 13 bases in between. In germline, CDR1 is SGHRS, CDR2 YFSETQ.

This clone appeared once. The CDR3 nucleotides are TGCGCCAACATAGGACACCCCTACAATGAGCAGTTCTTC. The encoded protein is CANIGHPYNEQFF. The chain uses TRBV4-3 and TRBJ2-1, with a weak D call TRBD1 (5 bases). Trimming took 10 bases from V and 2 from J, leaving 12 bases between them. The CDR3 sequence is 13 residues long. CDR1 and CDR2 from the germline V gene are LGHNA and YSLEER.

V gene TRBV6-5 combines with J gene TRBJ2-5; 7 bases map to TRBD1. CDR1 and CDR2 (germline): MNHEY, SVGAGI. V was clipped by 2 bases and J by 5 bases; unmatched bases: 8. The CDR3 has 15 residues. Written as DNA, the CDR3 is TGTGCCAGCAGTTACACGCTACAGGGGTGGGAGACCCAGTACTTC. It yields the protein CASSYTLQGWETQYF.

The chain has TRBV6-5 and TRBJ2-7; D could derive from TRBD1 or TRBD2 (6 bases each). Germline V gene lookup returns CDR1 MNHEY and CDR2 SVGAGI. V shed 6 bases and J shed 2 bases, with 11 bases lying between them. The CDR3 is made up of 13 amino acids. The CDR3 DNA sequence: TGTGCCAGCAGCCACGGGGGCCCCTACGAGCAGTACTTC. This encodes CASSHGGPYEQYF.

The genes are TRBV19 and TRBJ1-2; D is uncertain. The CDR3 spans 14 residues. Trimming removed 5 bases at V and 4 bases at J, with 14 bases between. Per germline, CDR1 LNHDA and CDR2 SQIVND (reference sequence). The DNA of the CDR3 is TGTGCCAGTAGTTTAGGACGGAGCTTCTATGGCTACACCTTC. Translating it yields CASSLGRSFYGYTF.

V is TRBV15 and J is TRBJ2-5; D is uncertain. Trimming removed 2 bases from V and 5 bases from J, with 18 bases in between. The CDR3 runs to 16 residues. The V gene's germline CDR1 is LNHNV and CDR2 YYDKDF (reference sequence). The CDR3 nucleotides are TGTGCCACCAGCAGACCCCCTGTCTCGCATGGGGAGACCCAGTACTTC. Protein product: CATSRPPVSHGETQYF. Drawing the rest from reference TRBV15 and TRBJ2-5, the complete variable domain is DAMVIQNPRYQVTQFGKPVTLSCSQTLNHNVMYWYQQKSSQAPKLLFHYYDKDFNNEADTPDNFQSRRPNTSFCFLDIRSPGLGDTAMYLCATSRPPVSHGETQYFGPGTRLLVL.

The CDR3 nucleotides read TGTGCCAGCAGCCCGAGGGCAGCTGGAAACACCATATATTTT. The encoded protein is CASSPRAAGNTIYF. The V gene is TRBV7-2, the J gene TRBJ1-3, with no clear D. The germline gives CDR1 SGHTA, CDR2 FQGNSA. The ends were cut back, 5 bases at V and 2 bases at J, with 10 bases in the middle. There are 14 residues in the CDR3. The entire variable domain, with the rest obtained from reference TRBV7-2 and TRBJ1-3, is as follows: GAGVSQSPSNKVTEKGKDVELRCDPISGHTALYWYRQSLGQGLEFLIYFQGNSAPDKSGLPSDRFSAERTGGSVSTLTIQRTQQEDSAVYLCASSPRAAGNTIYFGEGSWLTVV.

The chain has TRBV29-1 and TRBJ1-1, with a tentative D call TRBD1 (5 bases). V was pared by 5 bases and J by 2 bases, with 12 bases between. The CDR3 runs to 13 residues. Germline loops: CDR1 SQVTM, CDR2 ANQGSEA. CDR3 nucleotide sequence: TGCAGCGTTTTTGGGACGCCAAACACTGAAGCTTTCTTT. Its translation is CSVFGTPNTEAFF. The whole variable domain, remainder taken from reference TRBV29-1 and TRBJ1-1, is SAVISQKPSRDICQRGTSLTIQCQVDSQVTMMFWYRQQPGQSLTLIATANQGSEATYESGFVIDKFPISRPNLTFSTLTVSNMSPEDSSIYLCSVFGTPNTEAFFGQGTRLTVV.

The chain has TRBV30 and TRBJ2-5; TRBD1 might be the D (6 bases). This CDR3 is built from 14 residues. The germline V gene encodes CDR1 GTSNPN and CDR2 SVGIG (reference sequence). V was pared by 7 bases and J by 10 bases, with 25 bases between. CDR3 in DNA: TGTGCCTCCCAGGGACCACAGGGAATTTATGTCCAGTACTTC. It is translated as CASQGPQGIYVQYF.

V is TRBV19 and J is TRBJ1-5; 11 nucleotides agree with TRBD1. The CDR3 has 15 amino acids. The germline V gene encodes CDR1 LNHDA and CDR2 SQIVND (reference sequence). V trimming: 7 bases; J trimming: 1 base; junction bases outside the gene matches: 3. The CDR3 loop reads CASTDRGRSNQPQHF. As DNA, the CDR3 is TGTGCCAGTACGGACAGGGGGCGAAGCAATCAGCCCCAGCATTTT.

The chain joins TRBV11-3 to TRBJ1-1, with TRBD1 as a possible D gene (5 bases). The CDR3 has 15 amino acids. Germline V gene data show CDR1 as SGHNT and CDR2 as YENEEA. V was pared by 5 bases and J by 1 base, with 14 bases between. For the CDR3, the DNA is TGTGCCAGCAGCCAACAGGTTTGGGGGAACACTGAAGCTTTCTTT. This encodes CASSQQVWGNTEAFF. Complete variable domain (other parts from reference TRBV11-3 and TRBJ1-1): EAGVVQSPRYKIIEKKQPVAFWCNPISGHNTLYWYLQNLGQGPELLIRYENEEAVDDSQLPKDRFSAERLKGVDSTLKIQPAELGDSAVYLCASSQQVWGNTEAFFGQGTRLTVV.

This clone was seen a handful of times. The J gene is TRBJ1-1, the V gene TRBV18; possibly TRBD1 for D (5 bases). The V gene's germline CDR1 is KGHSH and CDR2 LQKENI. Between the trimmed V and J ends, which lost 0 bases and 1 base, there was a span of 9 bases. The CDR3 extends over 15 amino acids. The CDR3 protein is CASSPPRDGNTEAFF. CDR3 sequence (DNA): TGTGCCAGCTCACCACCTCGGGACGGGAACACTGAAGCTTTCTTT.

The chain recombines TRBV9 with TRBJ2-1; D not resolved. The germline V gene encodes CDR1 SGDLS and CDR2 YYNGEE. Trimming removed 0 bases at V and 3 bases at J, with 7 bases between. This CDR3 comprises 14 residues. CDR3 region: CASSVDRNYNEQFF. The CDR3 DNA is TGTGCCAGCAGCGTAGATCGGAACTACAATGAGCAGTTCTTC.

This sequence joins TRBV7-2 and TRBJ2-3; 8 bases match TRBD1. The CDR3 is 14 residues long. After removal of 4 bases from V and 6 bases from J, the junction contained 6 bases not matched to a gene. The V gene's germline CDR1 is SGHTA and CDR2 FQGNSA. The chain's CDR3 is CASSYRGAGDTQYF. DNA of the CDR3: TGTGCCAGCAGCTACAGGGGGGCGGGTGATACGCAGTATTTT. Variable domain in full (rest from reference TRBV7-2 and TRBJ2-3): GAGVSQSPSNKVTEKGKDVELRCDPISGHTALYWYRQSLGQGLEFLIYFQGNSAPDKSGLPSDRFSAERTGGSVSTLTIQRTQQEDSAVYLCASSYRGAGDTQYFGPGTRLTVL.